This paragraph reports one TCR beta chain. Its antigen is not known. This sample is part of a study of blood T cells in healthy people across ages. Study background: About one barcoded beta molecule per two T cells was the capture yield of template switching. The study's findings and limits: Researchers deemed the diversity estimates from one million T cells underestimates. The fall in TCR beta diversity per million T cells was roughly linear with age.

Trimming shortened V by 5 bases and J by 8 bases, and 9 bases separated the two germline ends. The CDR3 is made up of 12 amino acids. The germline V gene has CDR1 LNHNV and CDR2 YYDKDF (reference sequence). A J-beta primer mix and a sample-barcoded 5' primer were used in a second PCR of about 7 to 12 cycles. TCRdb reprocessed the 5' RACE reads via MiXCR and lists one record per CDR3 protein. The top ten clones hold roughly 20% of a sample with about 800,000 distinct CDR3 sequences, roughly 64% of them seen once. This clonotype was obtained from a young man in good health. Sequencing input: blood. The V and J genes are TRBV15 and TRBJ1-4, with D uncertain. The CDR3 spells CATSPPREKLFF. The CDR3 bases are TGTGCCACCAGCCCCCCCCGGGAAAAACTGTTTTTT.